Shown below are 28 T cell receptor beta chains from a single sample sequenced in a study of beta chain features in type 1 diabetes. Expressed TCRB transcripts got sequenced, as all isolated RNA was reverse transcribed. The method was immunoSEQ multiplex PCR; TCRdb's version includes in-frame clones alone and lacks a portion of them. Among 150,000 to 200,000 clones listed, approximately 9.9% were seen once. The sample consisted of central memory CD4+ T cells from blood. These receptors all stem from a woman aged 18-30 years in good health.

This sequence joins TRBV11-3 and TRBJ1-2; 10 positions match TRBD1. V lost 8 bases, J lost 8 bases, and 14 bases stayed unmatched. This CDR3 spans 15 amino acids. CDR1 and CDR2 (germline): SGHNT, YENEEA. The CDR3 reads CASAPGDRGRGGYTF. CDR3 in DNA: TGTGCCAGCGCCCCGGGAGACAGGGGGCGCGGAGGCTACACCTTC.

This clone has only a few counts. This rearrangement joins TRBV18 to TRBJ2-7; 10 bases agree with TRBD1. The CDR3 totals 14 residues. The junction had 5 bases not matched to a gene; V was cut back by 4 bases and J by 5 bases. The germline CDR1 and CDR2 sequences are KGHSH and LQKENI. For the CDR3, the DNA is TGTGCCAGCTCACGAGGACAGGGGGTTGACGAGCAGTACTTC. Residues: CASSRGQGVDEQYF.

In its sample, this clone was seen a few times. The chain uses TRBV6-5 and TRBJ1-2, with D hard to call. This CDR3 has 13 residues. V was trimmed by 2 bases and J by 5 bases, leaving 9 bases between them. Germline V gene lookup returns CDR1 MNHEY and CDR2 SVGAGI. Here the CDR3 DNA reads TGTGCCAGCAGTTACCGGGTTGAGTATGGCTACACCTTC. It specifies CASSYRVEYGYTF.

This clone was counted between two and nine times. This chain's CDR3 is CAWSDGGSSTDTQYF. CDR3 sequence (DNA): TGTGCCTGGAGTGATGGCGGCTCTAGCACAGATACGCAGTATTTT. The rearrangement uses TRBV30 and TRBJ2-3; D not certain. Trimming shortened V by 1 base and J by 0 bases, and 11 bases separated the two germline ends. This CDR3 comprises 15 residues. Germline loops: CDR1 GTSNPN, CDR2 SVGIG (reference sequence).

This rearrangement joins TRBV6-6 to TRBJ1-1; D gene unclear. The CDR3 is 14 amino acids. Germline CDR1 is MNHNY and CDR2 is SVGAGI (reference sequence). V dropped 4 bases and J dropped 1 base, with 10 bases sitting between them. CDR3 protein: CASSSHAANTEAFF. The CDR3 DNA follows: TGTGCCAGCAGTTCCCACGCGGCGAACACTGAAGCTTTCTTT.

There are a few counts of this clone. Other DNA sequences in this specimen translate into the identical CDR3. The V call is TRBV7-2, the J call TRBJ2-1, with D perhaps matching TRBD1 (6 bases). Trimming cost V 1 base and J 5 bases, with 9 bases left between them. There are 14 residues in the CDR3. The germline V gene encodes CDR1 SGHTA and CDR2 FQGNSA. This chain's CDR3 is CASSLGGRNNEQFF. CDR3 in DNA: TGTGCCAGCAGCTTAGGGGGGCGAAACAATGAGCAGTTCTTC.

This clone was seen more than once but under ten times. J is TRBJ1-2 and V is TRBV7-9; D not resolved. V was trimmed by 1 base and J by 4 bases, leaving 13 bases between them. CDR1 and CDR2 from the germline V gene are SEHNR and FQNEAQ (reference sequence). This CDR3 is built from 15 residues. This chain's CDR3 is CASSLGSGDGYGYTF. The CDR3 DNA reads TGTGCCAGCAGCTTAGGATCCGGGGATGGCTATGGCTACACCTTC.

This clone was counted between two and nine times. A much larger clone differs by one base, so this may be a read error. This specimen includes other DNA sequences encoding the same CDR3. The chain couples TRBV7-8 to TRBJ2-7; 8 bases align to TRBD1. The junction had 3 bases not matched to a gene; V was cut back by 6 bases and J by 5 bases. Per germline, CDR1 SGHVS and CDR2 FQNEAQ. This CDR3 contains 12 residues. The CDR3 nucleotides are TGTGCCAGCAGTTTGACAGGGGACGAGCAGTACTTC. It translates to CASSLTGDEQYF. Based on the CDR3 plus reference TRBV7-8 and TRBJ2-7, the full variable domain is GAGVSQSPRYKVAKRGQDVALRCDPISGHVSLFWYQQALGQGPEFLTYFQNEAQLDKSGLPSDRFFAERPEGSVSTLKIQRTQQEDSAVYLCASSLTGDEQYFGPGTRLTVT.

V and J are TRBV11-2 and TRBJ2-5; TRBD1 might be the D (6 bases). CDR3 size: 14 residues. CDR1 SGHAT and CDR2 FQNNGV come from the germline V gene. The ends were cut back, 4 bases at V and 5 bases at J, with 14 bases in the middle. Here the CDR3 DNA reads TGTGCCAGCAGCTCCGTAAACAGGGAGGAGACCCAGTACTTC. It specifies CASSSVNREETQYF.

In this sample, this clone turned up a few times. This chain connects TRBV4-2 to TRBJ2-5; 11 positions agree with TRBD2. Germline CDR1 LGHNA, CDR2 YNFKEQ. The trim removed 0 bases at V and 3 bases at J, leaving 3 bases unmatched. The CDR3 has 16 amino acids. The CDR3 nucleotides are TGTGCCAGCAGCCAAGATCTACTAGCGGGAGAAGAGACCCAGTACTTC. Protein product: CASSQDLLAGEETQYF.

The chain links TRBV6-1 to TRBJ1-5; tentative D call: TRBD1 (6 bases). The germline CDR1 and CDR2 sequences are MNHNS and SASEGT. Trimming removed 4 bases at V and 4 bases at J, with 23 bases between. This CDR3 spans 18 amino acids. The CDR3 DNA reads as TGTGCCAGCAGTGTCGGGACACTGGAGTACATTGGGAATCAGCCCCAGCATTTT. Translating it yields CASSVGTLEYIGNQPQHF.

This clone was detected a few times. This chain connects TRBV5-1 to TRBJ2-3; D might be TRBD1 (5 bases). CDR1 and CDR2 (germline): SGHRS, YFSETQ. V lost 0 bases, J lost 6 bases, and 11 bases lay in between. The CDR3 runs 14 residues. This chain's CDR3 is CASSLGQSGDTQYF. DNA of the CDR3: TGCGCCAGCAGCTTGGGACAGAGTGGTGATACGCAGTATTTT.

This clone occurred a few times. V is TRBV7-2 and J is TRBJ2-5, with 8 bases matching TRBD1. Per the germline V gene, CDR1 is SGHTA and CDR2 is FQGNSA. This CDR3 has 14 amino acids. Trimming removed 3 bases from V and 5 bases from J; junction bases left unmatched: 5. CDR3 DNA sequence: TGTGCCAGCAGCTTCCAGGGGGCGGAGGAGACCCAGTACTTC. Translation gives CASSFQGAEETQYF.

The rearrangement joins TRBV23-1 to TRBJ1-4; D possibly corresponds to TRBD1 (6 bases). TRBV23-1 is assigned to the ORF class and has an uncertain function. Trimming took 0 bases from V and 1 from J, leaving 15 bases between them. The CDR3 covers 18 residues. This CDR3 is CASSQSAGAHRTNEKLFF. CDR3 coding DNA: TGCGCCAGCAGTCAATCGGCGGGGGCCCATCGAACTAATGAAAAACTGTTTTTT.

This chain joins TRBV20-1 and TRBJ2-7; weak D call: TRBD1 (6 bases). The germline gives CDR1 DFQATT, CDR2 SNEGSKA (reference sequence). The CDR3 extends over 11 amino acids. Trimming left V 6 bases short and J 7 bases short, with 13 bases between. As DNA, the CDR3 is TGCAGTGCGAGACAGGCGGGTGAGCAGTACTTC. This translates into CSARQAGEQYF.

Here the CDR3 reads CASSSGRTYNEQFF. Here the CDR3 DNA reads TGTGCCAGCAGTAGCGGGAGGACATACAATGAGCAGTTCTTC. The genes are TRBV6-6 and TRBJ2-1, with TRBD2 matching 9 bases. Trimming took 5 bases from V and 4 from J; bases not matched to a gene: 3. This CDR3 has 14 amino acids. Per the germline V gene, CDR1 is MNHNY and CDR2 is SVGAGI (reference sequence).

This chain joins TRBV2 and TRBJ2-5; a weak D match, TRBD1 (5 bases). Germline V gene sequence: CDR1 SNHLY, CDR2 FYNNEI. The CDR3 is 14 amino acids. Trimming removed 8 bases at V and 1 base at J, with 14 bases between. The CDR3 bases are TGTGCCAGCGACAGAACAGGCCTCCAAGAGACCCAGTACTTC. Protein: CASDRTGLQETQYF.

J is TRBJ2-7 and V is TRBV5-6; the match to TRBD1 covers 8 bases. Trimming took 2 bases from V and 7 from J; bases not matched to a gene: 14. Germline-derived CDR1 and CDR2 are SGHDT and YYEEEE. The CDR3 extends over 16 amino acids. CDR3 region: CASSLRWTGISREQYF. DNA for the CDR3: TGTGCCAGCAGCTTACGCTGGACAGGGATCTCAAGGGAGCAGTACTTC.

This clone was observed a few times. CDR3 coding DNA: TGCGCCAGCAGCGGTACCGGGAACGCGGGAAACACCATATATTTT. Protein sequence: CASSGTGNAGNTIYF. The chain employs TRBV4-3 and TRBJ1-3; D unresolved. The CDR3 loop spans 15 amino acids. The V gene lost 5 bases and the J gene lost 4 bases, with 15 bases spanning the gap. The V gene's germline CDR1 is LGHNA and CDR2 YSLEER.

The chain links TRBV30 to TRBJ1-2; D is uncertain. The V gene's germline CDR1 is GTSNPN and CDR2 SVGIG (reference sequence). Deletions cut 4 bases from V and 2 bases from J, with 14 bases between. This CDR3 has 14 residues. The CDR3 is CAWIPGGLNYGYTF. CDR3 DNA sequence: TGTGCCTGGATTCCTGGAGGGCTGAACTATGGCTACACCTTC.

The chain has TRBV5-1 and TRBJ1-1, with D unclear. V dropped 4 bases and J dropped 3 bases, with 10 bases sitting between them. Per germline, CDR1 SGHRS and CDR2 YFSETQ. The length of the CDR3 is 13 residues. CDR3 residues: CASSADTYTEAFF. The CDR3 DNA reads TGCGCCAGCAGCGCTGACACCTACACTGAAGCTTTCTTT.

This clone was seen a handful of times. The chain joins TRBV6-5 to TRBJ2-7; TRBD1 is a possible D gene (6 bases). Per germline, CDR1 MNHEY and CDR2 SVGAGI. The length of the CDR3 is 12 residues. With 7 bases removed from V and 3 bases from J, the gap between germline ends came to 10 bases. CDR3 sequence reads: CASKQQGYEQYF. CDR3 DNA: TGTGCCAGCAAGCAACAGGGCTACGAGCAGTACTTC.

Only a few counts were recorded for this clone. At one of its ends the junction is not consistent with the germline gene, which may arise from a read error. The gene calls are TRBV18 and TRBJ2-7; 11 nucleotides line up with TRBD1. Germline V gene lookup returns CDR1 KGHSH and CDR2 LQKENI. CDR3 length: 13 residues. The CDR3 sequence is CASSRDRGMRPLF. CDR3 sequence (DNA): TGTGCCAGCTCACGGGACAGGGGGATGCGTCCCCTCTTC.

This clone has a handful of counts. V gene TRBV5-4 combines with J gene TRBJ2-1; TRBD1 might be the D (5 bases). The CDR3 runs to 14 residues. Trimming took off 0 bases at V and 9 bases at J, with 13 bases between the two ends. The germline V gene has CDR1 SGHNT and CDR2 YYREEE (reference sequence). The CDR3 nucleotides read TGTGCCAGCAGCTTGGTAGAAGACAGCAGTGAGCAGTTCTTC. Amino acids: CASSLVEDSSEQFF.

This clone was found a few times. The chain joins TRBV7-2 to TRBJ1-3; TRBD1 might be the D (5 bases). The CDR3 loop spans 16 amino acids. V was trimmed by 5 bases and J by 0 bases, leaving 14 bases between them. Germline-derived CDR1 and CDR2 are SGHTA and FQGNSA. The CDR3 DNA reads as TGTGCCAGCAGCCCCGGGCTGGGGGGCTCTGGAAACACCATATATTTT. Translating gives CASSPGLGGSGNTIYF.

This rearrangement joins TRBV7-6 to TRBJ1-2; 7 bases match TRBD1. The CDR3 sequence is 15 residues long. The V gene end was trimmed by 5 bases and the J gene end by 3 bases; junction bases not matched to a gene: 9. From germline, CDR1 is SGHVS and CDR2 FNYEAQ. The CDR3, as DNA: TGTGCCAGCAGCCCTAGCCATGACAGGGACTATGGCTACACCTTC. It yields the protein CASSPSHDRDYGYTF.

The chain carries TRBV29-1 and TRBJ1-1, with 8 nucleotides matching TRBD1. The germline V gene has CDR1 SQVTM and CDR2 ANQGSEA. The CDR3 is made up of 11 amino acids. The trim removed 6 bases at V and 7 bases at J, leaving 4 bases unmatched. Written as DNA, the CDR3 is TGCAGCGTGGCCGGGACAGGTGAAGCTTTCTTT. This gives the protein CSVAGTGEAFF.

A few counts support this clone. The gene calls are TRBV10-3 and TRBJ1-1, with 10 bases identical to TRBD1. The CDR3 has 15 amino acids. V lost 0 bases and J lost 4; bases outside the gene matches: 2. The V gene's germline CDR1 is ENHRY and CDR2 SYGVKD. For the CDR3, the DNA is TGTGCCATCAGTGAGTCGGGACAGGGGAGCACTGAAGCTTTCTTT. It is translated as CAISESGQGSTEAFF.